Listed below are T cell receptor beta chains from one sample, sequenced in a study of T cell changes during pregnancy in multiple sclerosis. Data came from immunoSEQ multiplex PCR; TCRdb stores just in-frame clones and leaves some out. The data show just under 65,000 clones, with around 93% seen just once and roughly 3.1% held by the top ten. Sequenced here: CD8+ T cells from peripheral blood mononuclear cells, sampled in the second trimester of pregnancy. These TCRs come from a female donor with multiple sclerosis, enrolled in a pregnancy study. The CDR3 runs from the conserved cysteine through the conserved F or W. A D gene is named only where the DNA matches it firmly. Not all rows give a size; the values are once, few, many and, for expanded clones, a class.

v_gene	abundance	j_gene	d_gene	CDR3aa	CDR3nt
TRBV27	-	TRBJ2-3	-	CASSYFAGTDTQYF	TGTGCCAGCAGTTACTTCGCGGGCACAGATACGCAGTATTTT
TRBV5-4	-	TRBJ2-1	TRBD2	CASSFPGLAKKNNEQFF	TGTGCCAGCAGCTTCCCGGGACTAGCGAAGAAAAACAATGAGCAGTTCTTC
TRBV18	-	TRBJ1-1	TRBD1	CASSPDRDRGWVAFF	TGTGCCAGCTCACCGGACAGGGACAGGGGCTGGGTGGCTTTCTTT
TRBV13	-	TRBJ2-1	-	CASSFSRGNEQFF	TGTGCCAGCAGCTTTTCTAGGGGGAATGAGCAGTTCTTC
TRBV7-6	-	TRBJ2-1	TRBD2	CASSINPGTSGSNEQFF	TGTGCCAGCAGCATAAACCCCGGTACTAGCGGCTCCAATGAGCAGTTCTTC
TRBV9	-	TRBJ2-2	-	CASSVGRAYGELFF	TGTGCCAGCAGCGTAGGGAGGGCCTACGGGGAGCTGTTTTTT
TRBV27	-	TRBJ2-1	-	CASSLDSTSYNEQFF	TGTGCCAGCAGTTTGGACTCCACCTCCTACAATGAGCAGTTCTTC
TRBV7-8	-	TRBJ2-1	TRBD2	CASSLSGRGYNEQFF	TGTGCCAGCAGCTTATCCGGGAGGGGTTACAATGAGCAGTTCTTC
TRBV25-1	-	TRBJ2-1	TRBD2	CASSLSSGSGNEQFF	TGTGCCAGCAGTCTATCTAGCGGGAGTGGTAATGAGCAGTTCTTC
TRBV4-1	-	TRBJ1-4	-	CASSQGPIEKLFF	TGCGCCAGCAGCCAAGGTCCCATTGAAAAACTGTTTTTT
TRBV19	-	TRBJ2-5	-	CASSIYPSREETQYF	TGTGCCAGTAGTATCTACCCGAGCAGGGAAGAGACCCAGTACTTC
TRBV28	-	TRBJ2-7	TRBD1	CASSLSPGQGAYEQYF	TGTGCCAGCAGTTTATCCCCGGGACAGGGAGCCTACGAGCAGTACTTC
TRBV19	-	TRBJ1-1	-	CASSMTGYAAFF	TGTGCCAGTAGTATGACAGGCTACGCAGCTTTCTTT
TRBV10-3	once	TRBJ2-7	-	CAISEGAGRGAYEQYF	TGTGCCATCAGTGAAGGGGCAGGGAGGGGGGCCTACGAGCAGTACTTC
TRBV7-3	-	TRBJ1-1	-	CASSAEARIEEAFF	TGTGCCAGCAGCGCAGAGGCCCGCATCGAGGAAGCTTTCTTT
TRBV30	-	TRBJ1-5	TRBD1	CAWSEGTGNQPQHF	TGTGCCTGGAGTGAAGGGACAGGCAATCAGCCCCAGCATTTT
TRBV7-3	once	TRBJ2-7	-	CASSLTHREKGSEQYF	TGTGCCAGCAGCTTAACGCACAGGGAAAAGGGGTCCGAGCAGTACTTC
TRBV18	-	TRBJ2-7	-	CASSPDLYEQYF	TGTGCCAGCTCACCGGACTTGTACGAGCAGTACTTC
TRBV5-1	-	TRBJ1-3	-	CASSLDRASSGNTIYF	TGCGCCAGCAGCTTGGACAGGGCCTCCTCTGGAAACACCATATATTTT
TRBV14	-	TRBJ2-1	TRBD1	CASSQDPGTVYNEQFF	TGTGCCAGCAGCCAAGACCCCGGGACAGTCTACAATGAGCAGTTCTTC
TRBV2	-	TRBJ2-7	TRBD1	CASRTPGGVMHEQYF	TGTGCCAGCAGGACGCCAGGGGGCGTAATGCACGAGCAGTACTTC
TRBV11-1	once	TRBJ2-7	-	CASSSGQTNSYEQYF	TGTGCCAGCAGCTCGGGACAAACTAATTCCTACGAGCAGTACTTC
TRBV5-6	-	TRBJ2-7	TRBD1	CASSHGTGGEQYF	TGTGCCAGCAGCCACGGGACAGGTGGCGAGCAGTACTTC
TRBV7-9	-	TRBJ2-2	TRBD1	CASSLGQGADGELFF	TGTGCCAGCAGCTTGGGACAGGGGGCGGACGGGGAGCTGTTTTTT
TRBV7-9	-	TRBJ2-2	TRBD2	CASSQKGGLAGPTGELFF	TGTGCCAGCAGCCAGAAGGGGGGACTAGCGGGACCCACCGGGGAGCTGTTTTTT
TRBV7-6	-	TRBJ2-3	TRBD1	CASSLAGTGIADTQYF	TGTGCCAGCAGCTTAGCCGGGACAGGGATCGCAGATACGCAGTATTTT
TRBV9	-	TRBJ2-7	TRBD2	CASSVDGTSPYEQYF	TGTGCCAGCAGCGTAGATGGGACTAGTCCCTACGAGCAGTACTTC
TRBV30	few	TRBJ1-1	-	CAWSETLNTEAFF	TGTGCCTGGAGTGAAACACTGAACACTGAAGCTTTCTTT
TRBV19	few	TRBJ1-1	-	CASSTGQEAFF	TGTGCCAGTAGTACCGGACAGGAAGCTTTCTTT
TRBV19	-	TRBJ2-4	TRBD1	CASSIWTGENIQYF	TGTGCCAGTAGTATCTGGACAGGGGAAAACATTCAGTACTTC
TRBV7-2	once	TRBJ2-7	TRBD2	CASSLDHPGLAGDYEQYF	TGTGCCAGCAGCTTAGACCATCCGGGACTAGCGGGAGACTACGAGCAGTACTTC
TRBV5-4	-	TRBJ2-7	TRBD1	CASSLDRGAYEQYF	TGTGCCAGCAGCTTGGACAGGGGAGCCTACGAGCAGTACTTC
TRBV9	-	TRBJ2-7	TRBD1	CASSVGTGIPYEQYF	TGTGCCAGCAGCGTAGGGACAGGGATCCCCTACGAGCAGTACTTC
TRBV11-2	-	TRBJ2-1	-	CASSLREQFF	TGTGCCAGCAGCTTACGTGAGCAGTTCTTC
TRBV28	-	TRBJ2-7	-	CASSQGFPYEQYF	TGTGCCAGCAGCCAGGGATTCCCCTACGAGCAGTACTTC
TRBV29-1	once	TRBJ1-1	TRBD1	CSATGTELEAFF	TGCAGCGCGACCGGGACAGAACTAGAAGCTTTCTTT
TRBV5-4	few	TRBJ1-1	TRBD1	CASSLGQGLSTEAFF	TGTGCCAGCAGCTTGGGACAGGGCCTGAGCACTGAAGCTTTCTTT
TRBV4-3	-	TRBJ2-4	TRBD1	CASSPTTGDGHIQYF	TGCGCCAGCAGCCCAACGACAGGGGACGGGCACATTCAGTACTTC
TRBV19	-	TRBJ1-1	-	CASSISSGTNTEAFF	TGTGCCAGTAGTATAAGCTCAGGGACAAACACTGAAGCTTTCTTT
TRBV19	-	TRBJ1-1	-	CASSILGGGAEAFF	TGTGCCAGTAGTATTCTAGGGGGTGGGGCTGAAGCTTTCTTT
TRBV28	-	TRBJ1-5	TRBD1	CASTPIGTGYSNQPQHF	TGTGCCAGCACCCCCATCGGGACAGGTTATAGCAATCAGCCCCAGCATTTT
TRBV5-1	-	TRBJ1-2	TRBD1	CASSLNRGAYGYTF	TGCGCCAGCAGCTTAAACAGGGGGGCGTATGGCTACACCTTC
TRBV5-6	-	TRBJ2-1	TRBD2	CASSPGVAGSYNEQFF	TGTGCCAGCAGCCCCGGTGTAGCGGGCTCCTACAATGAGCAGTTCTTC
TRBV5-1	-	TRBJ2-7	TRBD2	CASSAGLAVYEQYF	TGCGCCAGCAGCGCAGGACTAGCGGTCTACGAGCAGTACTTC
TRBV30	-	TRBJ1-2	-	CAWSYSNYGYTF	TGTGCCTGGAGTTACAGCAACTATGGCTACACCTTC